These 31 T cell receptor beta chains share one sample of origin, sequenced in a study of control samples from healthy donors and cancer patients. Clones were sequenced by immunoSEQ multiplex PCR, and TCRdb holds only the in-frame ones, with some missing. The sample carries around 140,000 clones, approximately 92% recorded once. The sequencing input was blood. The receptors were sampled from a man aged 18 to 29 in good health.

The chain carries TRBV3-1 (or the pseudogene TRBV3-2) and TRBJ1-3; TRBD1 is a possible D gene (5 bases). The ends were cut back, 3 bases at V and 8 bases at J, with 8 bases in the middle. The germline V gene encodes CDR1 LGHDT and CDR2 YNNKEL (reference sequence). The length of the CDR3 is 12 residues. The CDR3 bases are TGTGCCAGCAGCCACGCGGGGGACACCATATATTTT. This codes for CASSHAGDTIYF.

The gene calls are TRBV11-2 and TRBJ1-5; 7 nucleotides align to TRBD1. The CDR3 is made up of 14 amino acids. The V and J ends lost 5 bases and 6 bases, in that order; junction bases with no gene match: 7. CDR1 is SGHAT and CDR2 is FQNNGV in the germline V gene. The CDR3 DNA reads as TGTGCCAGCAGCGGAGGGGGCGGGAGTCAGCCCCAGCATTTT. Amino acid sequence: CASSGGGGSQPQHF.

J is TRBJ1-6 and V is TRBV2; possibly TRBD1 for D (5 bases). Trimming cost V 4 bases and J 6 bases, with 16 bases left between them. There are 16 residues in the CDR3. Per the germline V gene, CDR1 is SNHLY and CDR2 is FYNNEI. The CDR3: CASSVAPGLGNSPLHF. The CDR3 DNA follows: TGTGCCAGCAGTGTTGCCCCAGGGCTGGGTAATTCACCCCTCCACTTT.

The chain carries TRBV7-3 and TRBJ2-5; D remains ambiguous. The CDR3 is 14 residues long. Trimming left V 5 bases short and J 0 bases short, with 10 bases between. From germline, CDR1 is SGHTA and CDR2 FQGTGA. For the CDR3, the DNA is TGTGCCAGCAGCCTTCGGGCCGACCAAGAGACCCAGTACTTC. It is translated as CASSLRADQETQYF.

The rearrangement joins TRBV6-6 to TRBJ2-1; 9 nucleotides match TRBD1. The CDR3 has 16 residues. Germline lookup yields CDR1 MNHNY and CDR2 SVGAGI (reference sequence). The junction had 12 bases not matched to a gene; V was cut back by 6 bases and J by 6 bases. The CDR3 DNA sequence: TGTGCCAGCAGGTCTTTGGACAGGGGACGGGGCAATGAGCAGTTCTTC. Translating gives CASRSLDRGRGNEQFF.

The genes are TRBV29-1 and TRBJ2-3, with 10 bases lining up with TRBD2. V gave up 4 bases and J gave up 4 bases; unmatched junction bases: 11. Germline V gene lookup returns CDR1 SQVTM and CDR2 ANQGSEA. CDR3 size: 16 residues. The DNA of the CDR3 is TGCAGCGTTGTAAGGGTTAGCGGGGGGAAAGCAGATACGCAGTATTTT. The encoded protein is CSVVRVSGGKADTQYF.

V is TRBV5-4 and J is TRBJ2-7; D call uncertain. The CDR3 totals 13 residues. Between the trimmed V and J ends, which lost 0 bases and 3 bases, there was a span of 7 bases. Per the germline V gene, CDR1 is SGHNT and CDR2 is YYREEE (reference sequence). The CDR3 loop is CASSLEADYEQYF. DNA for the CDR3: TGTGCCAGCAGCTTGGAGGCAGACTACGAGCAGTACTTC.

The chain uses TRBV5-4 and TRBJ2-5; TRBD2 agrees at 13 bases. The junction had 14 bases not matched to a gene; V was cut back by 1 base and J by 5 bases. The length of the CDR3 is 19 residues. From germline, CDR1 is SGHNT and CDR2 YYREEE (reference sequence). CDR3 DNA: TGTGCCAGCAGCTTGAATCCCCTCACTAGCGGGGGGGCATGGGAGACCCAGTACTTC. It is translated as CASSLNPLTSGGAWETQYF. Looking up the rest from reference TRBV5-4 and TRBJ2-5 gives the full variable domain: ETGVTQSPTHLIKTRGQQVTLRCSSQSGHNTVSWYQQALGQGPQFIFQYYREEENGRGNFPPRFSGLQFPNYSSELNVNALELDDSALYLCASSLNPLTSGGAWETQYFGPGTRLLVL.

The rearrangement joins TRBV2 to TRBJ2-3; 8 bases fit TRBD2. V shed 11 bases, J shed 5 bases, and the junction held 15 bases outside the gene matches. The V gene's germline CDR1 is SNHLY and CDR2 FYNNEI. The CDR3 spans 15 residues. Here the CDR3 reads CASNRGGAPGDTQYF. The CDR3 coding sequence is TGTGCCTCCAACCGGGGGGGAGCTCCCGGAGATACGCAGTATTTT.

This chain joins TRBV18 and TRBJ1-4; no reliable D call. V lost 2 bases, J lost 7 bases, and 8 bases lay in between. The CDR3 totals 13 residues. CDR1 and CDR2 from the germline V gene are KGHSH and LQKENI. The chain's CDR3 is CASSPGVGEKLFF. The CDR3 region has the DNA TGTGCCAGCTCACCAGGGGTCGGTGAAAAACTGTTTTTT.

The chain has TRBV24-1 and TRBJ1-1; D may be TRBD1 (6 bases). The CDR3 is 14 amino acids. Germline V gene lookup returns CDR1 KGHDR and CDR2 SFDVKD. V was cut by 6 bases and J by 1 base, with 11 bases left in between. The CDR3 loop reads CATSRTGRNTEAFF. The CDR3 nucleotides read TGTGCCACCAGTCGAACAGGGAGGAACACTGAAGCTTTCTTT.

The chain employs TRBV6-5 and TRBJ1-2; no reliable D call. The CDR3 covers 14 residues. Per the germline V gene, CDR1 is MNHEY and CDR2 is SVGAGI. The germline V and J ends were trimmed by 0 bases and 2 bases, with 7 bases remaining between them. Here the CDR3 reads CASSYSRSNYGYTF. The CDR3 region has the DNA TGTGCCAGCAGTTACTCTCGATCCAACTATGGCTACACCTTC.

The rearrangement joins TRBV30 to TRBJ2-4; the D gene could be TRBD1 or TRBD2 (6 bases each). V was cut by 0 bases and J by 1 base, with 13 bases left in between. The CDR3 has 16 amino acids. The germline CDR1 and CDR2 sequences are GTSNPN and SVGIG (reference sequence). Here the CDR3 reads CAWSVWGAGAKNIQYF. The CDR3 DNA reads TGTGCCTGGAGTGTTTGGGGGGCCGGGGCCAAAAACATTCAGTACTTC.

In the case of this clone: An end of the junction differs from the germline gene, which may be a read error. The V call is TRBV19, the J call TRBJ2-3; D not certain. Germline V lookup: CDR1 LNHDA, CDR2 SQIVND (reference sequence). This CDR3 is 14 amino acids long. The CDR3 DNA reads as TGTGCCAGTAGAATAGGTCCAGAGACAGATACGCAGTATTTT. Residues: CASRIGPETDTQYF.

The rearrangement uses TRBV4-1 and TRBJ2-7; D may correspond to TRBD1 or TRBD2 (5 bases each). V dropped 5 bases and J dropped 7 bases, with 21 bases sitting between them. Germline V gene lookup returns CDR1 MGHRA and CDR2 YSYEKL. The CDR3 contains 15 residues. In DNA form, the CDR3 reads TGCGCCAGCAGCACCCCGGGACGGAACTTAGAGGAGCAGTACTTC. Translation: CASSTPGRNLEEQYF.

CDR3 in amino acids: CASSFKGSEAFF. For the CDR3, the DNA is TGTGCCAGCAGTTTCAAGGGGAGTGAAGCTTTCTTT. The rearrangement joins TRBV12-3 or TRBV12-4 to TRBJ1-1, with D perhaps matching TRBD1 (5 bases). V was trimmed by 3 bases and J by 7 bases, leaving 9 bases between them. This CDR3 has 12 amino acids.

This clone occurred once. The chain is built from TRBV10-3 and TRBJ1-2; D is unclear. The CDR3 loop spans 13 amino acids. Trimming took off 4 bases at V and 3 bases at J, with 9 bases between the two ends. CDR1 and CDR2 (germline): ENHRY, SYGVKD. Written as DNA, the CDR3 is TGTGCCATCAGTGCGGCGGGGTACTATGGCTACACCTTC. It encodes CAISAAGYYGYTF.

This chain links TRBV6-6 with TRBJ2-3; a weak D match, TRBD1 (5 bases). Germline assignment: CDR1 MNHNY and CDR2 SVGAGI (reference sequence). V lost 5 bases and J 2 bases, leaving 20 bases between the germline ends. The CDR3 is made up of 17 amino acids. Here the CDR3 DNA reads TGTGCCAGCAGTCCCTCTCGGGCAGGGTACCTCACAGATACGCAGTATTTT. It encodes CASSPSRAGYLTDTQYF.

The chain recombines TRBV10-1 with TRBJ1-2; D ambiguous. The ends were cut back, 2 bases at V and 1 base at J, with 8 bases in the middle. The germline gives CDR1 WNHNN, CDR2 SYGVQD (reference sequence). The CDR3 has 14 residues. As DNA, the CDR3 is TGCGCCAGCAGTGAGACGGCGAATAACTATGGCTACACCTTC. Translation: CASSETANNYGYTF.

J is TRBJ1-2 and V is TRBV10-3; 8 bases align to TRBD1. The CDR3 consists of 16 residues. With V trimmed by 3 bases and J by 2 bases, 8 bases remained unmatched. CDR1 and CDR2 (germline): ENHRY, SYGVKD. DNA for the CDR3: TGTGCCATCAGTGAACGGCAGGGGGCGGTAAACTATGGCTACACCTTC. Translated, it gives CAISERQGAVNYGYTF.

J is TRBJ2-5 and V is TRBV21-1; TRBD1, the table's D call, lacks a check against the DNA. TRBV21-1 is described as a pseudogene. This CDR3 region has 16 residues. CDR3 loop: CASSIGTGKGIETQYF. For the CDR3, the DNA is TGTGCCAGCAGCATAGGGACAGGGAAGGGTATAGAGACCCAGTACTTC.

The V call is TRBV27, the J call TRBJ2-1; the match to TRBD1 covers 8 bases. CDR1 and CDR2 from the germline V gene are MNHEY and SMNVEV (reference sequence). Trimming took 4 bases from V and 2 from J; bases not matched to a gene: 4. The CDR3 runs to 15 residues. The CDR3 sequence is CASSSGQGTYNEQFF. CDR3 DNA sequence: TGTGCCAGCAGTTCCGGACAGGGCACCTACAATGAGCAGTTCTTC.

The J gene is TRBJ1-5, the V gene TRBV9; D might be TRBD1 (5 bases). The CDR3 has 14 amino acids. V lost 1 base, J lost 5 bases, and 10 bases lay in between. In germline, CDR1 is SGDLS, CDR2 YYNGEE. As DNA, the CDR3 is TGTGCCAGCAGCGTATTCGGGGGAGATCAGCCCCAGCATTTT. As protein: CASSVFGGDQPQHF.

This rearrangement joins TRBV6-5 to TRBJ2-3, with 7 bases fitting TRBD1. V was pared by 9 bases and J by 1 base, with 10 bases of the junction left unmatched. This CDR3 is built from 15 residues. The germline V gene encodes CDR1 MNHEY and CDR2 SVGAGI. The DNA of the CDR3 is TGTGCCAGTGGTAGGGGGCGCGAGGGCACAGATACGCAGTATTTT. It translates to CASGRGREGTDTQYF.

The J gene is TRBJ1-1, the V gene TRBV7-9; 8 positions match TRBD1. The CDR3 is 14 residues long. V shed 5 bases, J shed 4 bases, and the junction held 6 bases outside the gene matches. Looked up from germline, CDR1 is SEHNR and CDR2 is FQNEAQ (reference sequence). CDR3 coding DNA: TGTGCCAGCAGCGTGGGACAGGTGGGCACTGAAGCTTTCTTT. Amino acid sequence: CASSVGQVGTEAFF. Complete variable domain (other parts from reference TRBV7-9 and TRBJ1-1): DTGVSQNPRHKITKRGQNVTFRCDPISEHNRLYWYRQTLGQGPEFLTYFQNEAQLEKSRLLSDRFSAERPKGSFSTLEIQRTEQGDSAMYLCASSVGQVGTEAFFGQGTRLTVV.

The CDR3 loop reads CASSRQGTGNTIYF. CDR3 DNA sequence: TGTGCCAGCTCACGACAGGGGACTGGAAACACCATATATTTT. The chain has TRBV18 and TRBJ1-3, with 8 bases matching TRBD1. V lost 4 bases and J lost 2; bases outside the gene matches: 1. Per the germline V gene, CDR1 is KGHSH and CDR2 is LQKENI. This CDR3 region has 14 residues. The complete variable domain, with remaining parts taken from reference TRBV18 and TRBJ1-3, reads NAGVMQNPRHLVRRRGQEARLRCSPMKGHSHVYWYRQLPEEGLKFMVYLQKENIIDESGMPKERFSAEFPKEGPSILRIQQVVRGDSAAYFCASSRQGTGNTIYFGEGSWLTVV.

The genes are TRBV25-1 and TRBJ1-1; 10 nucleotides match TRBD1. The V gene end was trimmed by 4 bases and the J gene end by 7 bases; junction bases not matched to a gene: 6. This CDR3 comprises 14 residues. In germline, CDR1 is MGHDK, CDR2 SYGVNS. CDR3 in amino acids: CASSGPGQGLEAFF. CDR3 sequence (DNA): TGTGCCAGCAGTGGACCGGGACAGGGGCTTGAAGCTTTCTTT.

The chain carries TRBV5-1 and TRBJ1-1, with D tentatively TRBD1 (5 bases). Germline assignment: CDR1 SGHRS and CDR2 YFSETQ. Trimming pared 0 bases from V and 4 bases from J, leaving 13 bases between. There are 15 residues in the CDR3. CDR3 in amino acids: CASSLGVGRGTEAFF. The DNA of the CDR3 is TGCGCCAGCAGCTTGGGAGTGGGGAGGGGCACTGAAGCTTTCTTT.

The chain recombines TRBV29-1 with TRBJ1-1; no firm D call. Germline V gene lookup returns CDR1 SQVTM and CDR2 ANQGSEA. Trimming took off 4 bases at V and 7 bases at J, with 16 bases between the two ends. The CDR3 sequence is 13 residues long. The CDR3 nucleotides read TGCAGCGTTGTGTTGGGCCTTGGCGGTGAAGCTTTCTTT. This translates into CSVVLGLGGEAFF.

The chain recombines TRBV5-1 with TRBJ1-1; 8 bases fit TRBD1. The CDR3 contains 14 residues. With V trimmed by 2 bases and J by 4 bases, 4 bases remained unmatched. Germline V lookup: CDR1 SGHRS, CDR2 YFSETQ. CDR3: CASSLLTGGTEAFF. CDR3 bases: TGCGCCAGCAGCTTATTAACAGGGGGCACTGAAGCTTTCTTT.

The chain has TRBV20-1 and TRBJ2-5; 9 bases line up with TRBD1. The CDR3 covers 11 residues. Germline V CDR1 and CDR2: DFQATT, SNEGSKA (reference sequence). Losses at the gene ends were 5 bases for V and 5 bases for J; bases not matched to a gene: 0. The CDR3 DNA sequence: TGCAGTGCTGACAGGGGGGAGACCCAGTACTTC. Translated: CSADRGETQYF.